This TCR beta chain was retrieved from a study of blood T cells in healthy people across ages. A second 7 to 11 cycle PCR used barcoded and J-beta primers. Using its own MiXCR run on the 5' RACE reads, TCRdb lists one record per CDR3 protein. In the table there are roughly 1.9 million distinct CDR3 sequences, roughly two fifths of which are singletons. This clonotype has just a few counts. The length of the CDR3 is 16 residues. V lost 6 bases, J lost 7 bases, and 14 bases stayed unmatched. CDR1 and CDR2 (germline): SGHTA, FQGNSA. The chain has TRBV7-2 and TRBJ1-2; 10 bases match TRBD1. This clonotype was obtained from a human donor in good health. Sequencing input: blood. In DNA, the CDR3 is TGTGCCAGCAGTCGGTCTGTCGGGACAGGGGAGGCTGGCTACACCTTC. Its translation: CASSRSVGTGEAGYTF.